These 20 T cell receptor beta chains came from one sample sequenced in a study of OX40 agonist ivuxolimab in advanced cancers. Using immunoSEQ multiplex PCR, the repertoire was profiled, and TCRdb retains in-frame clones only, with some absent. The data show about 40,000 clones, around 84% seen once. The sample consisted of CD4+ or CD8+ T cells sorted from blood, taken in a trial of the OX40 agonist ivuxolimab. These receptors were obtained from an adult with an advanced solid tumor such as melanoma, head and neck, liver or kidney cancer.

This clone was observed a few times. Other DNA sequences within the sample encode an identical CDR3. This chain uses TRBV6-5 with TRBJ1-1, with a weak D call TRBD1 (5 bases). The germline V gene encodes CDR1 MNHEY and CDR2 SVGAGI. The CDR3 runs to 14 residues. With 10 bases removed from V and 7 bases from J, the gap between germline ends came to 22 bases. DNA for the CDR3: TGTGCCACCCAGGGTGTGGGGGGACTGGTTGAAGCTTTCTTT. Protein product: CATQGVGGLVEAFF.

V and J are TRBV28 and TRBJ2-5, with D tentatively TRBD2 (5 bases). The CDR3 spans 15 residues. Between the trimmed V and J ends, which lost 2 bases and 5 bases, there was a span of 15 bases. Germline values: CDR1 MDHEN, CDR2 SYDVKM. Written as DNA, the CDR3 is TGTGCCAGCAGTTTAAGCGTGCGGGCTCGCGAGACCCAGTACTTC. Translation: CASSLSVRARETQYF.

This clone was recorded once. The chain couples TRBV7-3 to TRBJ1-5, with no clear D. V gave up 5 bases and J gave up 4 bases, with 12 bases separating them. The V gene's germline CDR1 is SGHTA and CDR2 FQGTGA. The CDR3 sequence is 14 residues long. CDR3: CASSPPGMNQPQHF. DNA for the CDR3: TGTGCCAGCAGCCCCCCGGGAATGAATCAGCCCCAGCATTTT.

The rearrangement joins TRBV7-9 to TRBJ2-7; D gene uncertain. CDR3 size: 15 residues. Germline assignment: CDR1 SEHNR and CDR2 FQNEAQ (reference sequence). Trimming removed 5 bases from V and 2 bases from J, with 16 bases in between. Here the CDR3 reads CASSHPAESAYEQYF. CDR3 coding DNA: TGTGCCAGCAGCCACCCGGCAGAATCGGCCTACGAGCAGTACTTC.

This sequence joins TRBV7-9 and TRBJ2-3; tentative D call: TRBD2 (6 bases). The CDR3 consists of 16 residues. Trimming took off 0 bases at V and 2 bases at J, with 12 bases between the two ends. Germline CDR1 is SEHNR and CDR2 is FQNEAQ (reference sequence). The CDR3 sequence is CASSLASAGITDTQYF. The CDR3 nucleotides are TGTGCCAGCAGCTTAGCGAGCGCGGGGATCACAGATACGCAGTATTTT. The full variable domain, in which reference TRBV7-9 and TRBJ2-3 provide the parts outside the CDR3, is DTGVSQNPRHKITKRGQNVTFRCDPISEHNRLYWYRQTLGQGPEFLTYFQNEAQLEKSRLLSDRFSAERPKGSFSTLEIQRTEQGDSAMYLCASSLASAGITDTQYFGPGTRLTVL.

This chain connects TRBV9 to TRBJ1-3, with D maybe TRBD1 (5 bases). Trimming removed 3 bases at V and 0 bases at J, with 13 bases between. Germline CDR1 and CDR2: SGDLS and YYNGEE. The CDR3 extends over 16 amino acids. CDR3 DNA: TGTGCCAGCAGCGGGGGGATGGAGCCCTCTGGAAACACCATATATTTT. As protein: CASSGGMEPSGNTIYF.

V is TRBV6-5 and J is TRBJ1-1; D remains ambiguous. Between the trimmed V and J ends, which lost 5 bases and 5 bases, there was a span of 15 bases. This CDR3 contains 14 residues. Germline CDR1 and CDR2: MNHEY and SVGAGI. CDR3 region: CASSGWTLGTEAFF. Here the CDR3 DNA reads TGTGCCAGCAGTGGCTGGACCCTTGGGACTGAAGCTTTCTTT.

The V and J genes are TRBV29-1 and TRBJ2-2; 7 nucleotides agree with TRBD1. The CDR3 covers 14 residues. Germline V gene lookup returns CDR1 SQVTM and CDR2 ANQGSEA. V trimming: 6 bases; J trimming: 2 bases; junction bases outside the gene matches: 6. As DNA, the CDR3 is TGCAGCGTACCGGGACAGCCAAACACCGGGGAGCTGTTTTTT. Amino acids: CSVPGQPNTGELFF.

The chain employs TRBV27 and TRBJ2-1; 13 nucleotides match TRBD2. Germline lookup yields CDR1 MNHEY and CDR2 SMNVEV (reference sequence). The V and J ends lost 5 bases and 9 bases, in that order; junction bases with no gene match: 10. The CDR3 contains 16 residues. The CDR3 loop is CASSGLAGAPVGEQFF. CDR3 coding DNA: TGTGCCAGCAGTGGACTAGCGGGGGCCCCCGTGGGTGAGCAGTTCTTC.

V usage is TRBV19 and J usage is TRBJ2-3; D unresolved. V gave up 5 bases and J gave up 2 bases, with 17 bases separating them. CDR3 length equals 16 residues. Germline CDR1 reads LNHDA; CDR2 reads SQIVND (reference sequence). The CDR3 here is CASSSPDESPTDTQYF. Written as DNA, the CDR3 is TGTGCCAGTAGTTCCCCGGATGAGTCCCCCACAGATACGCAGTATTTT.

V and J are TRBV4-3 and TRBJ2-7; D uncertain. Germline V gives CDR1 LGHNA, CDR2 YSLEER. V gave up 0 bases and J gave up 3 bases, with 15 bases separating them. This CDR3 spans 16 amino acids. In DNA form, the CDR3 reads TGCGCCAGCAGCCAAGATTCGGGCCTCGGAAACTACGAGCAGTACTTC. Translated: CASSQDSGLGNYEQYF.

The rearrangement links TRBV11-2 to TRBJ2-7; no clear D. Trimming stripped 5 bases from V and 7 bases from J, with 6 bases between. CDR1 is SGHAT, CDR2 FQNNGV, per germline. The CDR3 runs 10 residues. The CDR3: CASSGREQYV. The CDR3 DNA reads as TGTGCCAGCAGCGGTAGGGAGCAGTACGTC.

This clone was picked up one time. V is TRBV9 and J is TRBJ1-2, with a possible D match to TRBD1 (6 bases). Germline CDR1 reads SGDLS; CDR2 reads YYNGEE. Trimming removed 3 bases from V and 0 bases from J, with 15 bases in between. The CDR3 spans 16 residues. DNA of the CDR3: TGTGCCAGCAGCGGAGGCACAGGGAATTCTAACTATGGCTACACCTTC. Translation gives CASSGGTGNSNYGYTF.

J is TRBJ2-3 and V is TRBV19; the match to TRBD1 covers 10 bases. Trimming cost V 6 bases and J 5 bases; bases outside gene matches: 8. The CDR3 runs to 15 residues. Looked up from germline, CDR1 is LNHDA and CDR2 is SQIVND (reference sequence). The CDR3 loop reads CASRRRDRGGDTQYF. For the CDR3, the DNA is TGTGCCAGTAGGAGGCGGGACAGGGGAGGAGATACGCAGTATTTT.

The chain is built from TRBV10-3 and TRBJ2-7; a weak D match, TRBD1 (5 bases). Germline V gene data show CDR1 as ENHRY and CDR2 as SYGVKD. The V gene lost 2 bases and the J gene lost 4 bases, with 15 bases spanning the gap. There are 15 residues in the CDR3. The CDR3 DNA follows: TGTGCCATCAGTGAGAAAAGGGGCCAAGGTTACGAGCAGTACTTC. Translation: CAISEKRGQGYEQYF.

This chain uses TRBV2 with TRBJ1-1, with a possible D match to TRBD1 (5 bases). V was shortened by 3 bases and J by 0 bases, with 14 bases between the two germline ends. Germline lookup yields CDR1 SNHLY and CDR2 FYNNEI. The CDR3 loop spans 16 amino acids. The CDR3 spells CASSEEDSSLNTEAFF. CDR3 DNA: TGTGCCAGCAGTGAGGAAGACAGCTCATTGAACACTGAAGCTTTCTTT. Full variable domain (remainder filled in from reference TRBV2 and TRBJ1-1): EPEVTQTPSHQVTQMGQEVILRCVPISNHLYFYWYRQILGQKVEFLVSFYNNEISEKSEIFDDQFSVERPDGSNFTLKIRSTKLEDSAMYFCASSEEDSSLNTEAFFGQGTRLTVV.

This chain uses TRBV6-1 with TRBJ1-6; TRBD1 matches at 9 bases. Germline V CDR1 and CDR2: MNHNS, SASEGT. This CDR3 has 15 residues. After removal of 5 bases from V and 6 bases from J, the junction contained 5 bases not matched to a gene. The CDR3 here is CASSQGQGSNSPLHF. The DNA of the CDR3 is TGTGCCAGCAGTCAGGGACAGGGTTCTAATTCACCCCTCCACTTT.

The chain links TRBV7-3 to TRBJ2-5, with 7 bases aligning to TRBD2. CDR3 size: 13 residues. Germline V gene sequence: CDR1 SGHTA, CDR2 FQGTGA. The junction had 4 bases not matched to a gene; V was cut back by 0 bases and J by 9 bases. The chain's CDR3 is CASSLTEGGAQYF. In DNA form, the CDR3 reads TGTGCCAGCAGCTTAACGGAGGGAGGGGCCCAGTACTTC.

This chain connects TRBV29-1 to TRBJ2-2; 9 positions match TRBD1. Per the germline V gene, CDR1 is SQVTM and CDR2 is ANQGSEA. The ends lost 4 bases at V and 2 bases at J; junction bases unmatched: 5. The length of the CDR3 is 15 residues. Here the CDR3 reads CSVVPGQGNTGELFF. Here the CDR3 DNA reads TGCAGCGTTGTTCCGGGACAGGGTAACACCGGGGAGCTGTTTTTT.

This rearrangement joins TRBV15 to TRBJ2-1, with D uncertain. Germline V gene sequence: CDR1 LNHNV, CDR2 YYDKDF (reference sequence). The CDR3 extends over 16 amino acids. Trimming took off 3 bases at V and 0 bases at J, with 12 bases between the two ends. CDR3 region: CATSSQGLGSYNEQFF. The CDR3 DNA is TGTGCCACCAGCAGTCAAGGGTTGGGCTCCTACAATGAGCAGTTCTTC.